The clone carrying this TCR beta chain occurred many times. During its preparation, the TCRbeta library received unique molecular identifiers. TCRdb re-analysed the PCR reads in MiXCR, keeping a single row per CDR3 protein. Here the sample spans 7,000 to 9,500 distinct CDR3 sequences, over 9.5% being singletons. This sample is drawn from a study of T-cell reconstitution after alpha-beta-depleted transplantation in children. The CDR3 has 15 amino acids. Trimming pared 8 bases from V and 1 base from J, leaving 14 bases between. Germline lookup yields CDR1 SNHLY and CDR2 FYNNEI. The gene calls are TRBV2 and TRBJ2-2, with D perhaps TRBD2 (5 bases). The sequence derives from a patient under 10 years old who had a stem cell transplant for inherited bone marrow failure, so the T cells may come from the graft donor. The material was PBMCs, mostly from graft donor cells, obtained 60 days after TCRalphabeta/CD19-depleted stem cell transplant. The CDR3 sequence: CASRPAAENTGELFF. CDR3 sequence (DNA): TGTGCCAGCCGACCAGCAGCGGAGAACACCGGGGAGCTGTTTTTT.